This T cell receptor beta chain derives from a study of blood T cell repertoires in COVID-19. Study details: Sites in the United States, Italy and Spain provided acute and convalescent COVID-19 samples. Nucleic acid was either cDNA or gDNA, and it came from T cells, B-cell-depleted T cells, or PBMCs.

As originally analysed: The assay estimated nucleated cells by amplifying reference gene primers. Profiled with immunoSEQ multiplex PCR; TCRdb holds only in-frame clones, not every one. The V and J calls and clone size come from that table; D and trimming were worked out from the DNA. The data show some 190,000 clones, about 70% seen once. This clone was seen at least ten times. This TCR derives from a woman aged 50 to 65 with active or convalescent COVID-19. Sequencing input: peripheral blood.

The CDR3 DNA follows: TGTGCCAGCAGCCAAGGGACAGGGGACGGTGAAGCTTTCTTT. The encoded protein is CASSQGTGDGEAFF. The chain couples TRBV4-2 to TRBJ1-1; 9 nucleotides match TRBD1. The CDR3 sequence is 14 residues long. From germline, CDR1 is LGHNA and CDR2 YNFKEQ. Trimming removed 1 base from V and 7 bases from J; junction bases left unmatched: 4.